Included here is one T cell receptor beta chain sequence, with context. This specimen comes from a study of T cell changes during pregnancy in multiple sclerosis. From germline, CDR1 is ENHRY and CDR2 SYGVKD. The V gene lost 10 bases and the J gene lost 8 bases, with 22 bases spanning the gap. CDR3 length: 14 amino acids. The data were produced by immunoSEQ multiplex PCR, yet TCRdb's version contains in-frame clones alone and is incomplete. The sample comprises tens of thousands of clones, about 92% of which are singletons, and approximately 2.5% rests with the top ten. The chain couples TRBV10-3 to TRBJ2-3; D might be TRBD1 (5 bases). The starting material was peripheral blood, obtained in the second trimester of pregnancy. This receptor was identified in a female donor with multiple sclerosis, enrolled in a pregnancy study. The CDR3: CATQDSGPTGTQYF. CDR3 coding DNA: TGTGCCACCCAAGACAGTGGACCAACTGGTACGCAGTATTTT.